This TCR beta chain derives from a study of synovial regulatory T cells in juvenile arthritis. For the study at large: A few patients were therapy-naive; over five received methotrexate alone.

Measured with immunoSEQ multiplex PCR; TCRdb has only the in-frame clones, and not every one. Here the sample table reports 10,000 or so clones. For this clone: Its antigen is not identified.

General observations from the study: TCR diversity was lower in inflammation-associated blood Treg cells than in other blood Treg cells. iaTreg TCR repertoires were largely private across patients and partially overlapped synovial Teff and blood CPL.

CDR3 size: 12 residues. The DNA is not on file. Germline V gene data show CDR1 as SEHNR and CDR2 as FQNEAQ (reference sequence). Median age approximately 11 years (about 2.4-25); median disease duration about 7 years (0.2-19.1). The chain is built from TRBV7-9 and TRBJ1-1. The receptor was isolated from a donor younger than 30 with juvenile idiopathic arthritis. The sample taken for sequencing was Treg cells from blood. The sample's subset: remaining (HLA-DR-negative) circulating blood Treg cells. This CDR3 reads CASNSPGWQAFF.